This T cell receptor (beta chain) was obtained from a study of blood T cell repertoires in COVID-19. V was shortened by 4 bases and J by 5 bases, with 12 bases between the two germline ends. CDR1 is MNHEY and CDR2 is SVGAGI in the germline V gene. The length of the CDR3 is 14 residues. Per the original methods: Reference gene primer amplification in the assay estimated nucleated cell counts. Some clones are missing from TCRdb's copy, which holds only in-frame ones; the method was immunoSEQ multiplex PCR. That table furnishes V, J and clone size, whereas the DNA furnished D and trimming. The sample holds about 180,000 clones, roughly 82% seen once.

The chain combines TRBV6-5 with TRBJ2-1, with D possibly being TRBD2 (5 bases). Sequencing input: PBMCs or T cells enriched from blood (not recorded which). The TCR comes from a man aged 45 to 65 who had recovered from COVID-19. The CDR3 sequence is CASSFSPGNNEQFF. The CDR3 DNA reads TGTGCCAGCAGTTTCTCCCCGGGGAACAATGAGCAGTTCTTC.